The subject of this entry is one T cell receptor beta chain. Its antigen is not identified. The data belong to a study of vaccination effects on CD4 cells after COVID-19. Study results and caveats: The study had few convalescent patients and no early post-infection timepoints.

Some clones are missing from TCRdb's copy, which holds only in-frame ones; the method was immunoSEQ multiplex PCR. The table shows approximately 54,000 clones, with 80% to 85% occurring only once. ViraFEST used viral peptide pools to expand antigen-specific CD4+ T cells before sequencing. Culturing for about 9 days preceded CD4+ T cell isolation. IL-2 medium supplanted half the medium on days 3 and 7. This TCR was recovered from a human donor who received a COVID-19 vaccine. The sequencing used CD4+ T cells from PBMCs cultured with HCoV-229E spike peptides, collected before COVID-19 vaccination.

CDR3 sequence: CASSRQGGSNQPQHF. The CDR3 DNA is TGTGCCAGCAGTAGACAGGGAGGTAGCAATCAGCCCCAGCATTTT. The chain uses TRBV6-5 and TRBJ1-5; 7 bases match TRBD1. Germline V gives CDR1 MNHEY, CDR2 SVGAGI. The CDR3 sequence is 15 residues long. After removal of 5 bases from V and 0 bases from J, the junction contained 4 bases not matched to a gene.